The 9 T cell receptor beta chains given below trace back to one sample, sequenced in a study of T cell repertoires in cytomegalovirus infection. What these receptors recognize is not known. Using its own MiXCR run on the reads, TCRdb lists one record per CDR3 protein. The table includes some 700,000 distinct CDR3 sequences, around 35% detected once. The specimen was cultured PBMCs, collected from culture after CMV antigen stimulation. These receptors were obtained from a human donor in good health (CMV status not recorded). Some clones in this sample may be carry-over from other donors' samples.

This chain links TRBV7-2 with TRBJ2-1; tentative D call: TRBD2 (5 bases). The CDR3 loop spans 17 amino acids. The germline V gene has CDR1 SGHTA and CDR2 FQGNSA. The V gene lost 2 bases and the J gene lost 7 bases, with 21 bases spanning the gap. The CDR3 region has the DNA TGTGCCAGCAGCTTACGGTCCGGGATTAAAAGCGCTAATGAGCAGTTCTTC. This encodes CASSLRSGIKSANEQFF.

This chain links TRBV7-6 with TRBJ2-3; 13 positions agree with TRBD2. Germline trimming cut 4 bases from V and 6 bases from J; bases unmatched to any gene: 13. The CDR3 consists of 18 residues. Germline CDR1 is SGHVS and CDR2 is FNYEAQ. CDR3 region: CASSSGTSGVPNLDTQYF. Written as DNA, the CDR3 is TGTGCCAGCAGCTCGGGGACTAGCGGGGTGCCTAATTTGGATACGCAGTATTTT.

This chain connects TRBV27 to TRBJ1-6; D gene uncertain. Germline assignment: CDR1 MNHEY and CDR2 SMNVEV (reference sequence). CDR3 length: 14 amino acids. V was pared by 6 bases and J by 13 bases, with 19 bases between. The CDR3 sequence: CASSRRKTGLPLHF. In DNA form, the CDR3 reads TGTGCCAGCAGCCGACGAAAAACTGGTCTCCCCCTCCACTTT.

The genes are TRBV20-1 and TRBJ2-7; 7 bases are a match to TRBD1. The CDR3 runs to 12 residues. The germline V gene encodes CDR1 DFQATT and CDR2 SNEGSKA (reference sequence). Unmatched junction bases numbered 6, after V lost 5 bases and J lost 5 bases. CDR3: CSAVRQGHEQYF. The CDR3 region has the DNA TGCAGTGCTGTTCGACAGGGCCACGAGCAGTACTTC.

The gene calls are TRBV4-2 and TRBJ2-5; D not certain. The CDR3 runs 14 residues. The germline V gene has CDR1 LGHNA and CDR2 YNFKEQ. The V and J ends lost 0 bases and 5 bases respectively, with 10 bases between them. Here the CDR3 DNA reads TGTGCCAGCAGCCAAGAAACCTTTGGGGAGACCCAGTACTTC. This codes for CASSQETFGETQYF.

Only a few counts were recorded for this clonotype. This chain connects TRBV28 to TRBJ2-7; D is perhaps TRBD1 (6 bases). The CDR3 runs to 14 residues. The germline V gene encodes CDR1 MDHEN and CDR2 SYDVKM. V was clipped by 5 bases and J by 1 base, with 12 bases between them. The CDR3 loop is CASSRTAPSYEQYF. Here the CDR3 DNA reads TGTGCCAGCAGTCGGACAGCGCCGTCCTACGAGCAGTACTTC.

The CDR3 sequence: CAISESKLGRGRWYEQYF. In DNA, the CDR3 is TGTGCCATCAGTGAGTCGAAGTTGGGCCGGGGAAGGTGGTACGAGCAGTACTTC. This rearrangement joins TRBV10-3 to TRBJ2-7; TRBD2 might be the D (5 bases). Germline CDR1 is ENHRY and CDR2 is SYGVKD. This CDR3 has 18 residues. The germline V and J ends were trimmed by 0 bases and 4 bases, with 22 bases remaining between them.

This clonotype has only a few counts. This chain connects TRBV12-3 or TRBV12-4 to TRBJ2-1; D ambiguous. The V end lost 6 bases, the J end lost 8 bases, and 17 bases lay between the germline ends. This CDR3 has 14 amino acids. CDR3 in DNA: TGTGCCAGCAGCCCTCCGGTAAGGCCTCATGAGCAGTTCTTC. It codes for CASSPPVRPHEQFF.

This clonotype has a count of ten or more. The rearrangement uses TRBV7-2 and TRBJ1-2; no clear D. The CDR3 has 15 amino acids. Germline CDR1 and CDR2: SGHTA and FQGNSA. Trimming removed 3 bases at V and 2 bases at J, with 13 bases between. CDR3 bases: TGTGCCAGCAGCTTGGCGTACAGTCTGAACTATGGCTACACCTTC. Protein product: CASSLAYSLNYGYTF. The variable domain in full, with the rest retrieved from reference TRBV7-2 and TRBJ1-2, is GAGVSQSPSNKVTEKGKDVELRCDPISGHTALYWYRQSLGQGLEFLIYFQGNSAPDKSGLPSDRFSAERTGGSVSTLTIQRTQQEDSAVYLCASSLAYSLNYGYTFGSGTRLTVV.